The 19 T cell receptor beta chains reported below all come from one sample, sequenced in a study of cytomegalovirus exposure and HLA in healthy donors listed by TCRdb under 2017. Library construction relied on the immunoSEQ multiplex PCR assay. For the multiplex PCR, a mixture combining 60 forward primers for TCR Vbeta segments and 13 reverse primers for TCR Jbeta segments was used. TCRdb carries this immuneACCESS record with in-frame sequences only. Its versions omit some clonotypes, under half of them owing to an unresolved V gene in the studies checked, with the rest unexplained. For this sample the table gives 130,000 or so clones, of which around 79% were detected only once. The ten most abundant clones make up around 1.5% of the sample. The sequencing input was PBMCs. The receptors shown here come from a woman between 18 and 30 years old in good health and CMV-seronegative.

V gene TRBV13 combines with J gene TRBJ1-2; D is perhaps TRBD1 (6 bases). CDR3 length: 14 amino acids. Germline V CDR1 and CDR2: PRHDT, FYEKMQ (reference sequence). Trimming cost V 4 bases and J 2 bases, with 11 bases left between them. CDR3 in amino acids: CASSSQGTNYGYTF. The CDR3 DNA reads as TGTGCCAGCAGCTCACAGGGTACAAACTATGGCTACACCTTC.

This clone occurred once. This sequence joins TRBV2 and TRBJ1-4; the D is unclear. In germline, CDR1 is SNHLY, CDR2 FYNNEI. The length of the CDR3 is 14 residues. The germline V and J ends were trimmed by 2 bases and 4 bases, with 8 bases remaining between them. The CDR3 sequence: CASSEKHHNEKLFF. The CDR3 DNA sequence: TGTGCCAGCAGTGAAAAACACCATAATGAAAAACTGTTTTTT.

The chain couples TRBV5-4 to TRBJ2-7; TRBD2 matches at 7 bases. Trimming took 1 base from V and 5 from J; bases not matched to a gene: 3. Germline assignment: CDR1 SGHNT and CDR2 YYREEE (reference sequence). The CDR3 loop spans 13 amino acids. The CDR3 sequence: CASSLWEGNEQYF. For the CDR3, the DNA is TGTGCCAGCAGCTTGTGGGAGGGTAACGAGCAGTACTTC.

This chain links TRBV11-3 with TRBJ2-2, with D possibly matching TRBD1 (5 bases). Germline CDR1 reads SGHNT; CDR2 reads YENEEA. V dropped 3 bases and J dropped 0 bases, with 8 bases sitting between them. This CDR3 contains 15 residues. CDR3 protein: CASSLTAANTGELFF. As DNA, the CDR3 is TGTGCCAGCAGCTTGACAGCTGCGAACACCGGGGAGCTGTTTTTT.

This rearrangement joins TRBV4-2 to TRBJ1-5; D is undetermined. The germline V gene has CDR1 LGHNA and CDR2 YNFKEQ. The CDR3 loop spans 15 amino acids. V shed 0 bases and J shed 9 bases, with 15 bases lying between them. The CDR3 loop is CASSQENSPGRPQHF. The CDR3 DNA follows: TGTGCCAGCAGCCAAGAAAACAGCCCAGGAAGGCCCCAGCATTTT.

This chain connects TRBV30 to TRBJ1-5; TRBD1 matches at 7 bases. CDR3 size: 13 residues. The trim removed 3 bases at V and 4 bases at J, leaving 3 bases unmatched. Germline CDR1 GTSNPN, CDR2 SVGIG (reference sequence). CDR3 protein: CAWRGQPNQPQHF. CDR3 DNA: TGTGCCTGGAGGGGACAGCCTAATCAGCCCCAGCATTTT.

The chain is built from TRBV4-1 and TRBJ1-3, with D perhaps TRBD1 (6 bases). This CDR3 has 15 residues. Germline V gene sequence: CDR1 MGHRA, CDR2 YSYEKL. V gave up 0 bases and J gave up 4 bases, with 10 bases separating them. This CDR3 is CASSQENREGNTIYF. CDR3 nucleotides: TGCGCCAGCAGCCAAGAAAACAGGGAAGGAAACACCATATATTTT.

The CDR3 nucleotides are TGTGCCAGCAGCCACCCGGGAGGGACCATATATTTT. Its protein is CASSHPGGTIYF. V usage is TRBV5-8 and J usage is TRBJ1-3, with D unclear. V lost 4 bases, J lost 10 bases, and 12 bases lay in between. The CDR3 length is 12 residues. Germline V CDR1 and CDR2: SGHTS, YDEGEE.

This chain uses TRBV4-3 with TRBJ1-1; 12 bases align to TRBD1. V gave up 0 bases and J gave up 5 bases; unmatched junction bases: 16. Germline V CDR1 and CDR2: LGHNA, YSLEER. This CDR3 region has 20 residues. CDR3 residues: CASSQDLRDRGRGRRTEAFF. DNA for the CDR3: TGCGCCAGCAGCCAAGACCTGAGGGACAGGGGGCGCGGGAGGAGGACTGAAGCTTTCTTT.

This sequence joins TRBV5-4 and TRBJ1-1, with D uncertain. Per the germline V gene, CDR1 is SGHNT and CDR2 is YYREEE (reference sequence). V lost 4 bases and J 6 bases, leaving 16 bases between the germline ends. The CDR3 is 14 residues long. For the CDR3, the DNA is TGTGCCAGCAGCCCGCTGGAGGACCCCCCTGAAGCTTTCTTT. It yields the protein CASSPLEDPPEAFF.

The CDR3 protein is CASSFSGAQKLFF. DNA for the CDR3: TGTGCCAGCAGCTTCTCGGGAGCCCAAAAACTGTTTTTT. The V gene is TRBV7-2, the J gene TRBJ1-4; unclear D gene. The CDR3 has 13 residues. Germline V gene lookup returns CDR1 SGHTA and CDR2 FQGNSA. Trimming cost V 3 bases and J 9 bases, with 11 bases left between them.

The chain employs TRBV5-1 and TRBJ2-3; tentatively, D is TRBD1 (6 bases). V shed 4 bases and J shed 5 bases, with 17 bases lying between them. The germline V gene encodes CDR1 SGHRS and CDR2 YFSETQ. The CDR3 contains 15 residues. The DNA for the CDR3 is TGCGCCAGCAGCCCCGAAAGCGTAGGGGGAGATACGCAGTATTTT. Its translation is CASSPESVGGDTQYF.

This CDR3 is CASSLEQGRAFF. The CDR3 DNA follows: TGCGCCAGCAGCTTGGAACAGGGTAGGGCTTTCTTT. The V call is TRBV5-1, the J call TRBJ1-1; TRBD1 might be the D (6 bases). The CDR3 extends over 12 amino acids. V was cut by 0 bases and J by 11 bases, with 11 bases left in between. CDR1 is SGHRS, CDR2 YFSETQ, per germline.

Only one count was recorded for this clone. The J gene is TRBJ2-2, the V gene TRBV6-1; maybe TRBD2 (7 bases). Looked up from germline, CDR1 is MNHNS and CDR2 is SASEGT. V shed 2 bases and J shed 8 bases, with 12 bases lying between them. This CDR3 has 14 amino acids. The CDR3 region has the DNA TGTGCCAGCAGTGAATGGGGGGGGCCTGGGGAGCTGTTTTTT. This translates into CASSEWGGPGELFF.

This chain connects TRBV5-1 to TRBJ1-4; 8 bases are a match to TRBD1. CDR1 is SGHRS, CDR2 YFSETQ, per germline. J lost 6 bases, V lost 3 bases, and 7 bases had no gene match. The CDR3 consists of 15 residues. The CDR3 coding sequence is TGCGCCAGCAGCTCCTTGACAGGGGACCATGAAAAACTGTTTTTT. It encodes CASSSLTGDHEKLFF.

This chain connects TRBV7-2 to TRBJ2-7; unclear D gene. This CDR3 is built from 13 residues. Germline V gene sequence: CDR1 SGHTA, CDR2 FQGNSA. V lost 3 bases, J lost 3 bases, and 9 bases lay in between. CDR3 protein: CASSFGRLYEQYF. CDR3 nucleotide sequence: TGTGCCAGCAGCTTTGGCAGGCTCTACGAGCAGTACTTC. Supplemented by reference TRBV7-2 and TRBJ2-7, the full variable domain reads GAGVSQSPSNKVTEKGKDVELRCDPISGHTALYWYRQSLGQGLEFLIYFQGNSAPDKSGLPSDRFSAERTGGSVSTLTIQRTQQEDSAVYLCASSFGRLYEQYFGPGTRLTVT.

The CDR3 DNA sequence: TGTGCCAGCTCACTGGGGGAGGGACCAAGCTACACCTTC. Translation: CASSLGEGPSYTF. The chain links TRBV18 to TRBJ1-2; D is possibly TRBD1 (5 bases). V lost 4 bases and J lost 9, with 15 bases in between. CDR1 is KGHSH and CDR2 is LQKENI in the germline V gene. The CDR3 contains 13 residues.

J is TRBJ1-5 and V is TRBV5-8; D may be TRBD1 (6 bases). Germline V gene sequence: CDR1 SGHTS, CDR2 YDEGEE. The CDR3 sequence is 14 residues long. The V and J ends lost 3 bases and 3 bases respectively, with 10 bases between them. CDR3 residues: CASSSYRDNQPQHF. CDR3 nucleotides: TGTGCCAGCAGCTCATACAGGGACAATCAGCCCCAGCATTTT.

The chain is built from TRBV5-6 and TRBJ2-7; D remains ambiguous. Germline V lookup: CDR1 SGHDT, CDR2 YYEEEE. V lost 6 bases and J lost 7, with 17 bases in between. The CDR3 is 13 amino acids. CDR3 loop: CASISHDLREQYF. Here the CDR3 DNA reads TGTGCCAGCATCAGTCATGATTTGCGGGAGCAGTACTTC.